The clone carrying this T cell receptor beta chain was detected a few times. No antigen is known for it. The sample's time point: patch test 1, 2 weeks after DPC sensitization. Regarding treatment: therapeutic diphenylcyclopropenone sensitization with weekly scalp DPC. Researchers sampled blood before each patch test went on. The study enrolled 18 to 70-year-old alopecia patients suitable for DPC. This sample was included in a study of human T cells and chemical hapten exposure. Study-wide background: Upper back patch tests used 0.01% DPC, scored after 6 days. Broader study findings: Expanded TCRs created a significantly greater count of big CDR3 similarity clusters than controls did.

Each CDR3 protein is one row after TCRdb ran MiXCR on the RACE reads. Of roughly 180,000 distinct CDR3 sequences detected, 20% to 25% appear once; the ten largest clones hold 6% to 8%. This specimen was whole blood, taken in connection with sensitization to the hapten diphenylcyclopropenone (DPC). This TCR derives from a woman aged 50 to 60 with alopecia areata. Some clones in this sample may be carry-over from other donors' samples.

This chain's CDR3 is CSAARDFSSYNEQFF. The CDR3 region has the DNA TGCAGTGCTGCCCGGGACTTTAGCTCCTACAATGAGCAGTTCTTC. The chain is built from TRBV20-1 and TRBJ2-1, with a possible D match to TRBD2 (6 bases). Trimming shortened V by 5 bases and J by 0 bases, and 14 bases separated the two germline ends. This CDR3 is built from 15 residues. The germline V gene encodes CDR1 DFQATT and CDR2 SNEGSKA (reference sequence).